This record looks at one T cell receptor (beta chain) sequence and its context. Its antigen specificity is not known. Base quality data are lacking; no much larger clone is found one base away. The sample originates from a study of CD8+CD57+ T cells in acquired aplastic anemia (dated by TCRdb to 2017 to 2018). Concerning the study at large: A mean of approximately 2.9 ug of DNA, ranging from roughly 0.2 to 27.4 ug, was extracted from sorted CD4+ and CD8+ cells.

Taken from the germline V gene (reference sequence), the CDR1 and CDR2 loops are SEHNR and FQNEAQ. The CDR3, from cysteine to phenylalanine, totals 14 residues. The only DNA kept is the CDR3, 42 bases in frame from the first base. V and J are trimmed by 5 bases and 4 bases, and the gene matches miss 6 bases of the junction. TCR repertoires of sorted CD4+ and CD8+ blood T cells from severe aplastic anemia patients and healthy subjects were deep-sequenced in the study. Ficoll-Paque density gradient centrifugation was used to isolate peripheral blood mononuclear cells. Before DNA extraction, CD4+ and CD8+ T cells were sorted with FACS or magnetic beads. What the research found in general, with its limitations: Around 27 CD8+ CDR3 sequences were shared between patients and controls but appeared highly expressed in patients and within their immunodominant clones. CD8+ Simpson's diversity did not differ significantly between patients and healthy controls (P=0.060).

TCR beta VDJ combination and CDR3 sequence profiling used genomic DNA as the template. TCR repertoire sequencing was run on an Illumina HiSeq 2000. Per the original workflow: Repertoire assessment relied on Simpson's diversity index, CDR3 size and DJ length profiles, and TRBV/TRBJ rearrangement plots. Whichever DNA sequence was most abundant in the deep sequencing data was defined as the immunodominant clone. CDR3 amino acid sequences were checked for sharing between subjects and were compared against published repertoires and the VDJdb database. TCRdb took the public reads, trimmed them with fastp at Q25, ran MiXCR for clone calling and kept in-frame beta chains. Records with the same CDR3 protein are collapsed into one entry carrying the most frequent genes and DNA. These V and J calls rely on TCRdb rather than the paper's analysis. This sample gives approximately 270,000 distinct CDR3 sequences in total; approximately 57% of them show up just once. The ten largest make up less than 9.5% of the sample.

Input material: sorted CD4+, CD8+, or CD8+CD57+ T cells (not recorded which) from PBMCs. The sequence joins TRBV7-9 to TRBJ2-3; 7 bases in the middle match TRBD2. This clonotype was sampled from a human donor with severe aplastic anemia or a healthy control (not recorded which). The CDR3 is CASSRGEGSDTQYF. In nucleotide form, the sequence is TGTGCCAGCAGCCGGGGGGAGGGGTCAGATACGCAGTATTTT. With the rest looked up from the reference TRBV7-9 and TRBJ2-3 genes rather than sequenced, the full variable domain is DTGVSQNPRHKITKRGQNVTFRCDPISEHNRLYWYRQTLGQGPEFLTYFQNEAQLEKSRLLSDRFSAERPKGSFSTLEIQRTEQGDSAMYLCASSRGEGSDTQYFGPGTRLTVL.